A single sample is the source of the 20 T cell receptor beta chains below, sequenced in a study of T cells in Graves' hyperthyroidism and ophthalmopathy. Researchers amplified the TCR beta CDR3 regions from RNA transcripts. HTBI primers were used for first-round RT-PCR of the TCR CDR3. TCRdb independently ran MiXCR on the multiplex PCR reads; one entry per CDR3 protein. The table includes around 690,000 distinct CDR3 sequences, roughly 20% detected once. Specimen: blood. The receptors stem from a man aged 25 to 40 with Graves' ophthalmopathy.

This clonotype occurred a few times. The CDR3 region has the DNA TGTGCCTGGAGTGTACTCCGGACTAGCGGTTCCGGCTACAATGAGCAGTTCTTC. Translation gives CAWSVLRTSGSGYNEQFF. The gene calls are TRBV30 and TRBJ2-1; 10 bases map to TRBD2. Germline V gene lookup returns CDR1 GTSNPN and CDR2 SVGIG (reference sequence). The CDR3 is made up of 18 amino acids. The V and J ends lost 0 bases and 3 bases, in that order; junction bases with no gene match: 11.

The chain links TRBV6-1 to TRBJ1-4; perhaps TRBD1 as D (6 bases). The CDR3 is 16 residues long. Germline loops: CDR1 MNHNS, CDR2 SASEGT. Trimming removed 4 bases at V and 0 bases at J, with 12 bases between. The CDR3 region has the DNA TGTGCCAGCAGTGCGGACAGCGCAGCAACTAATGAAAAACTGTTTTTT. The encoded protein is CASSADSAATNEKLFF.

The J gene is TRBJ2-7, the V gene TRBV6-1, with 11 bases fitting TRBD2. The CDR3 length is 16 residues. V shed 5 bases, J shed 3 bases, and the junction held 9 bases outside the gene matches. Germline values: CDR1 MNHNS, CDR2 SASEGT. The chain's CDR3 is CASSKLAGGPDYEQYF. The CDR3 DNA follows: TGTGCCAGCAGTAAGTTAGCGGGAGGGCCAGACTACGAGCAGTACTTC.

This clonotype turned up a few times. The V and J genes are TRBV7-9 and TRBJ1-6; tentative D call: TRBD1 (6 bases). The germline V gene has CDR1 SEHNR and CDR2 FQNEAQ (reference sequence). Deletions cut 6 bases from V and 13 bases from J, with 16 bases between. This CDR3 is 13 amino acids long. The CDR3 coding sequence is TGTGCCAGCAGTCCTACCCTAGGGGGTCCCCTCCACTTT. Its translation: CASSPTLGGPLHF.

The gene calls are TRBV6-5 and TRBJ1-1, with no clear D. Trimming removed 0 bases from V and 7 bases from J, with 9 bases in between. The CDR3 has 13 amino acids. Germline values: CDR1 MNHEY, CDR2 SVGAGI. In nucleotides, the CDR3 is TGTGCCAGCAGTTACTCGAAAGGCGGTGAAGCTTTCTTT. This encodes CASSYSKGGEAFF.

Only a few counts were recorded for this clonotype. The genes are TRBV18 and TRBJ1-1, with 9 bases that match TRBD1. The CDR3 is made up of 16 amino acids. The V gene end was trimmed by 1 base and the J gene end by 1 base; junction bases not matched to a gene: 4. Germline V gene lookup returns CDR1 KGHSH and CDR2 LQKENI. Here the CDR3 reads CASSPRDRAWNTEAFF. The CDR3 DNA is TGTGCCAGCTCACCACGGGACAGGGCTTGGAACACTGAAGCTTTCTTT.

The rearrangement links TRBV27 to TRBJ2-1; 7 bases agree with TRBD1. The V gene end was trimmed by 0 bases and the J gene end by 3 bases; junction bases not matched to a gene: 5. Germline assignment: CDR1 MNHEY and CDR2 SMNVEV (reference sequence). CDR3 length: 16 amino acids. The CDR3 reads CASSLSTGPYYNEQFF. DNA of the CDR3: TGTGCCAGCAGTTTATCGACAGGGCCCTACTACAATGAGCAGTTCTTC.

At least ten counts were recorded for this clonotype. This rearrangement joins TRBV5-1 to TRBJ2-1; no definite D call. Germline V gives CDR1 SGHRS, CDR2 YFSETQ. CDR3 length equals 11 residues. V dropped 0 bases and J dropped 9 bases, with 4 bases sitting between them. The CDR3 spells CASSLGLEQFF. DNA of the CDR3: TGCGCCAGCAGCTTGGGACTTGAGCAGTTCTTC.

This clonotype has a single count. The chain recombines TRBV19 with TRBJ2-1; 11 nucleotides agree with TRBD2. CDR3 length equals 17 residues. Looked up from germline, CDR1 is LNHDA and CDR2 is SQIVND (reference sequence). Trimming cost V 2 bases and J 4 bases; bases outside gene matches: 7. DNA of the CDR3: TGTGCCAGTAGTATAAGCTCCCTAGCGGGAGGTTACAATGAGCAGTTCTTC. Its translation: CASSISSLAGGYNEQFF.

The V and J genes are TRBV5-5 and TRBJ2-1; D is uncertain. Per germline, CDR1 SGHKS and CDR2 YYEKEE (reference sequence). This CDR3 region has 14 residues. V was cut by 1 base and J by 7 bases, with 12 bases left in between. In DNA, the CDR3 is TGTGCCAGCAGCTTGAACTCCCCCTTTAATGAGCAGTTCTTC. It codes for CASSLNSPFNEQFF.

This clonotype has only a few counts. V and J are TRBV3-1 and TRBJ2-2; D may be TRBD1 or TRBD2 (5 bases each). The V end lost 3 bases, the J end lost 5 bases, and 10 bases lay between the germline ends. This CDR3 is built from 14 residues. The germline V gene has CDR1 LGHDT and CDR2 YNNKEL (reference sequence). CDR3 in DNA: TGTGCCAGCAGCCATGACAGCGGAACCGGGGAGCTGTTTTTT. Its protein product is CASSHDSGTGELFF.

The chain employs TRBV6-1 and TRBJ1-5, with TRBD1 as a possible D gene (5 bases). Trimming left V 4 bases short and J 11 bases short, with 15 bases between. The CDR3 runs 13 residues. Germline V gene sequence: CDR1 MNHNS, CDR2 SASEGT. The CDR3 bases are TGTGCCAGCAGTGTGCCCCAGGGAGGAGCCCAGCATTTT. It is translated as CASSVPQGGAQHF.

This rearrangement joins TRBV7-9 to TRBJ2-3; TRBD2 matches at 9 bases. Germline V gives CDR1 SEHNR, CDR2 FQNEAQ (reference sequence). The CDR3 loop spans 16 amino acids. The junction had 7 bases not matched to a gene; V was cut back by 5 bases and J by 1 base. The chain's CDR3 is CASSAMTSGGTDTQYF. CDR3 DNA sequence: TGTGCCAGCAGCGCCATGACTAGCGGAGGCACAGATACGCAGTATTTT.

This clonotype was observed a few times. The V gene is TRBV20-1, the J gene TRBJ2-7; 7 nucleotides align to TRBD1. With 4 bases clipped from V and 6 bases from J, the junction kept 12 bases outside the gene matches. The CDR3 length is 14 residues. Germline V gene data show CDR1 as DFQATT and CDR2 as SNEGSKA (reference sequence). CDR3 in amino acids: CSAKSFTGAGEQYF. The CDR3, as DNA: TGCAGTGCTAAGTCCTTCACAGGGGCGGGCGAGCAGTACTTC.

In this sample, this clonotype turned up many times. The rearrangement joins TRBV20-1 to TRBJ2-1, with D perhaps matching TRBD2 (6 bases). Germline V lookup: CDR1 DFQATT, CDR2 SNEGSKA (reference sequence). This CDR3 spans 13 amino acids. Trimming cost V 3 bases and J 6 bases, with 12 bases left between them. The CDR3 DNA reads as TGCAGTGCTAGGGGACTCTACCGCAATGAGCAGTTCTTC. Protein product: CSARGLYRNEQFF.

The chain joins TRBV10-3 to TRBJ2-2; D possibly corresponds to TRBD2 (5 bases). The CDR3 consists of 13 residues. Germline values: CDR1 ENHRY, CDR2 SYGVKD. V lost 11 bases, J lost 8 bases, and 18 bases lay in between. CDR3 sequence: CASGLSTSGELFF. The CDR3 bases are TGTGCCTCCGGACTCTCTACTTCTGGGGAGCTGTTTTTT.

The V call is TRBV6-1, the J call TRBJ1-5, with TRBD1 matching over 7 bases. Germline CDR1 reads MNHNS; CDR2 reads SASEGT. The trim removed 3 bases at V and 5 bases at J, leaving 4 bases unmatched. CDR3 length: 14 amino acids. The chain's CDR3 is CASSDRTGHQPQHF. The CDR3 nucleotides read TGTGCCAGCAGTGACAGGACAGGACATCAGCCCCAGCATTTT.

This clonotype was counted ten times or more. The rearrangement links TRBV28 to TRBJ1-4; 9 nucleotides line up with TRBD1. Germline assignment: CDR1 MDHEN and CDR2 SYDVKM. Trimming at V came to 6 bases and at J to 8 bases, leaving 10 bases not matched to a gene. There are 15 residues in the CDR3. CDR3 protein: CASRPRGTGIEKLFF. CDR3 nucleotide sequence: TGTGCCAGCAGACCTCGTGGGACAGGGATCGAAAAACTGTTTTTT.

Only a few counts were recorded for this clonotype. CDR3 in amino acids: CASSYNRGGEKLFF. CDR3 DNA sequence: TGTGCCAGCAGTTACAACCGGGGCGGTGAAAAACTGTTTTTT. The chain employs TRBV6-6 and TRBJ1-4; a possible D gene is TRBD1 (5 bases). This CDR3 has 14 residues. V lost 2 bases and J lost 7, with 11 bases in between. Germline CDR1 and CDR2: MNHNY and SVGAGI (reference sequence).

The chain has TRBV9 and TRBJ2-7, with D perhaps matching TRBD2 (6 bases). The germline V gene has CDR1 SGDLS and CDR2 YYNGEE. V was pared by 0 bases and J by 6 bases, with 13 bases between. The CDR3 totals 14 residues. As DNA, the CDR3 is TGTGCCAGCAGCGTAGAGTCGGGAGTGCGCGAGCAGTACTTC. This codes for CASSVESGVREQYF.